This record looks at one T cell receptor (beta chain) sequence and its context. Its antigen is unknown. The sample is drawn from a study of cytomegalovirus exposure and HLA in healthy donors. PCR primers comprised 60 Vbeta and 13 Jbeta primers. The assay was immunoSEQ multiplex PCR, and TCRdb's table has in-frame clones only and misses some. The sample yields approximately 100,000 clones, roughly 80% seen once. The CDR3 contains 13 residues. The germline V and J ends were trimmed by 3 bases and 2 bases, with 8 bases remaining between them. The V gene's germline CDR1 is SGHRS and CDR2 YFSETQ. Overall study results and limits: A later analysis linked a missense variant in DCLRE1C to the trimming of TCR beta V and J genes.

Samples came from healthy bone marrow donors. The sequenced sample was PBMCs. The TCR was taken from a middle-aged man in good health and CMV-seronegative. V usage is TRBV5-1 and J usage is TRBJ1-1; D is undetermined. This CDR3 is CASSSFVNTEAFF. The CDR3 DNA follows: TGCGCCAGCAGCTCCTTCGTTAACACTGAAGCTTTCTTT.